This T cell receptor (beta chain) was captured by sequencing in a study of metastatic and nonmetastatic thyroid tumors (dated by TCRdb to 2019 to 2021). Background for the entire study: Repertoires from peripheral blood and from tumor or nodule tissue samples of malignant and benign thyroid patients were compared. What the authors observed across the whole study: In both blood and tumor samples, TCR beta diversity was reported to be significantly higher in malignant tumors than in benign nodules.

Before undergoing thyroid surgery, none of the patients had been given any kind of treatment. Patient clinical samples collected from about 2011 to 2018 were retrospectively analysed using T-cell receptor beta sequencing. Details on this clone: The target of this receptor is not known. No much larger clone is present one base from it, and per-base qualities are unavailable.

In the germline V gene, CDR1 corresponds to MNHNS and CDR2 to SASEGT. The germline V and J ends show losses of 6 bases and 8 bases respectively, and no gene match explains 14 bases of the junction. Including cysteine and phenylalanine, the CDR3 has 15 amino acids. CDR3 DNA only is kept here, 45 bases in frame from base 1. Library preparation used PCR. Sequenced on an Illumina HiSeq 4000. High-throughput sequencing was used to profile the CDR3 region of the TCR beta-chain in every patient. Turning to the authors' computational methods: A classifier to discriminate distant-metastatic papillary thyroid cancer patients was built from CDR3 differences across clinicopathological groups. To measure repertoire diversity the researchers used the Shannon index, while the Morisita-Horn index served to gauge how similar the tumor and blood repertoires were. TCRdb took the public reads, trimmed them with fastp at Q25, ran MiXCR for clone calling and kept in-frame beta chains. The V and J calls reflect TCRdb's pipeline rather than the authors' work. In all, the sample holds around 50,000 clones, and roughly 30% of those were seen once. The leading ten clones occupy more than 15% of the sample.

The TCR comes from a female donor with papillary thyroid cancer or a benign thyroid nodule (not recorded which). Some clones in this sample may be carry-over from other donors' samples. Sequenced material: blood. The receptor chain draws on TRBV6-1 and TRBJ1-2; 8 central nucleotides agree with TRBD1. CDR3 loop: CASSQTGALFGGYTF. The nucleotide sequence reads TGTGCCAGCAGCCAGACAGGGGCCCTTTTTGGGGGCTACACCTTC.